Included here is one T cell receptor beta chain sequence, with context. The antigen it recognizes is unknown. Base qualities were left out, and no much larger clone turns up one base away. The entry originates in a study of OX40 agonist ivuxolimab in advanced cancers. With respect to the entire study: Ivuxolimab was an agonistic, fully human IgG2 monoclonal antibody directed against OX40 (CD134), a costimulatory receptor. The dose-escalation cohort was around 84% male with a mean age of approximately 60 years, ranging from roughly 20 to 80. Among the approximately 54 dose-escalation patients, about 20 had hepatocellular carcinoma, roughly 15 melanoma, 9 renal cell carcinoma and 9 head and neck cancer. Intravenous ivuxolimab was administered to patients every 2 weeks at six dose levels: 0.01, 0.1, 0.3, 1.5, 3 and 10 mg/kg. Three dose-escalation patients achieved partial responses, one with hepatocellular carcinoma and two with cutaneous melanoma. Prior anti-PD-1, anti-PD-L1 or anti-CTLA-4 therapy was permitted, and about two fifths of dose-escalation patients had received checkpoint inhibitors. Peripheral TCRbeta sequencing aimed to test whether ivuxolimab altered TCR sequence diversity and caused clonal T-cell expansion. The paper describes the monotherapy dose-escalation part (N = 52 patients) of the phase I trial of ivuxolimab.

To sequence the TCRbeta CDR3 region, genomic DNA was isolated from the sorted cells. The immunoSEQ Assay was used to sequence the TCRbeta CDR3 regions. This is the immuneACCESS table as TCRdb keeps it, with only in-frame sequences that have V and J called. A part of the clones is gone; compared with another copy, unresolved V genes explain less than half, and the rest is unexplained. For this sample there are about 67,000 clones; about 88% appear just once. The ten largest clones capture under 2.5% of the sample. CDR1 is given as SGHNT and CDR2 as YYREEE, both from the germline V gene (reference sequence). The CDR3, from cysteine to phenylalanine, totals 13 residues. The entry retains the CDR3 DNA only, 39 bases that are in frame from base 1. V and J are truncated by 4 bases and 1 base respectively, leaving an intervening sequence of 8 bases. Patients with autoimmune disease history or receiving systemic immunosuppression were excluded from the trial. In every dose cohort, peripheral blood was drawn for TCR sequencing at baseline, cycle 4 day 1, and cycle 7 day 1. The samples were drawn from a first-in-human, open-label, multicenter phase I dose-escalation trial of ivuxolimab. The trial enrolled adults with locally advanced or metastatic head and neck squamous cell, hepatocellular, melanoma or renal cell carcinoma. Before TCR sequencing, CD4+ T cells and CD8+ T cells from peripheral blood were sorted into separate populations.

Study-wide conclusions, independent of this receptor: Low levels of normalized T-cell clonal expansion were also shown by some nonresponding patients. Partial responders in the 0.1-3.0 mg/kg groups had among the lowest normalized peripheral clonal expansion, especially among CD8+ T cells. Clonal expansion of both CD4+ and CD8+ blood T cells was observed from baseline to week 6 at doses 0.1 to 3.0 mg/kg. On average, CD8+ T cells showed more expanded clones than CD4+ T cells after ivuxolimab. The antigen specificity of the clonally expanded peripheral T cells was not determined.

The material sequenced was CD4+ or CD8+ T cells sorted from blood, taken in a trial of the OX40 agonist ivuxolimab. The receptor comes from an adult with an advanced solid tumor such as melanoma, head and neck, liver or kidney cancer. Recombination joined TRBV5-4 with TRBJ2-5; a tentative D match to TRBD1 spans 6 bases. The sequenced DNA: TGTGCCAGCAGCGGACAGCCCCAAGAGACCCAGTACTTC. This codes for CASSGQPQETQYF.